The next 11 T cell receptor beta chains were all read from a single sample in a study of blood T cell repertoires in COVID-19. Using immunoSEQ multiplex PCR, the repertoire was profiled, and TCRdb retains in-frame clones only, with some absent. The sample carries roughly 200,000 clones, about four fifths recorded once. Specimen: peripheral blood. The receptors were gathered from a woman in her sixties with COVID-19, enrolled during active disease.

This chain joins TRBV10-2 and TRBJ1-6, with 7 bases aligning to TRBD1. The junction had 2 bases not matched to a gene; V was cut back by 3 bases and J by 6 bases. The CDR3 length is 14 residues. CDR1 and CDR2 from the germline V gene are WSHSY and SAAADI. Written as DNA, the CDR3 is TGCGCCAGCAGTGAAAACAGGGGTAATTCACCCCTCCACTTT. Protein sequence: CASSENRGNSPLHF.

This chain connects TRBV10-3 to TRBJ2-3, with 10 bases matching TRBD2. This CDR3 is built from 15 residues. Germline V gene lookup returns CDR1 ENHRY and CDR2 SYGVKD. The junction had 8 bases not matched to a gene; V was cut back by 6 bases and J by 5 bases. CDR3 sequence reads: CAIRGGTSERDTQYF. The CDR3 nucleotides read TGTGCCATCAGGGGCGGGACTAGCGAGAGAGATACGCAGTATTTT.

The count of this clone is one. CDR3 loop: CSVESETEAFF. The CDR3, as DNA: TGCAGCGTTGAGTCAGAAACTGAAGCTTTCTTT. The chain combines TRBV29-1 with TRBJ1-1, with D unresolved. CDR3 length equals 11 residues. Germline V gives CDR1 SQVTM, CDR2 ANQGSEA. Trimming pared 3 bases from V and 5 bases from J, leaving 7 bases between.

V gene TRBV3-1 (or the pseudogene TRBV3-2) combines with J gene TRBJ2-1, with 8 bases identical to TRBD2. Germline CDR1 reads LGHDT; CDR2 reads YNNKEL (reference sequence). Unmatched junction bases numbered 8, after V lost 0 bases and J lost 7 bases. CDR3 length: 16 amino acids. The CDR3 bases are TGTGCCAGCAGCCAAGATCTCGGGGGGGGAACGAATGAGCAGTTCTTC. Translated, it gives CASSQDLGGGTNEQFF.

The J gene is TRBJ2-2, the V gene TRBV7-2; maybe TRBD2 (5 bases). The length of the CDR3 is 16 residues. Germline-derived CDR1 and CDR2 are SGHTA and FQGNSA. V was trimmed by 5 bases and J by 4 bases, leaving 17 bases between them. Here the CDR3 DNA reads TGTGCCAGCAGCAGCAGCGGCCTTAGCACCACCGGGGAGCTGTTTTTT. Amino acid sequence: CASSSSGLSTTGELFF.

The V call is TRBV3-1 (or the pseudogene TRBV3-2), the J call TRBJ2-7, with 12 bases aligning to TRBD2. CDR3 length: 15 amino acids. Losses at the gene ends were 4 bases for V and 4 bases for J; bases not matched to a gene: 5. The V gene's germline CDR1 is LGHDT and CDR2 YNNKEL (reference sequence). Written as DNA, the CDR3 is TGTGCCAGCAGCCTTGGACTAGCGGGAACTTACGAGCAGTACTTC. Protein sequence: CASSLGLAGTYEQYF.

This chain connects TRBV30 to TRBJ2-7; D unresolved. This CDR3 is 11 amino acids long. Germline V lookup: CDR1 GTSNPN, CDR2 SVGIG (reference sequence). Trimming pared 1 base from V and 9 bases from J, leaving 10 bases between. DNA for the CDR3: TGTGCCTGGAGTGCCACTACGGTGCAGTACTTC. Encoded protein: CAWSATTVQYF. Complete variable domain (other parts from reference TRBV30 and TRBJ2-7): SQTIHQWPATLVQPVGSPLSLECTVEGTSNPNLYWYRQAAGRGLQLLFYSVGIGQISSEVPQNLSASRPQDRQFILSSKKLLLSDSGFYLCAWSATTVQYFGPGTRLTVT.

The V gene is TRBV4-1, the J gene TRBJ2-7; 8 bases map to TRBD2. This CDR3 has 16 amino acids. Trimming at V came to 3 bases and at J to 1 base, leaving 8 bases not matched to a gene. CDR1 is MGHRA, CDR2 YSYEKL, per germline. The CDR3 spells CASSHPPRGRSYEQYF. In DNA, the CDR3 is TGCGCCAGCAGCCACCCCCCCCGCGGGAGGTCCTACGAGCAGTACTTC.

The chain has TRBV19 and TRBJ1-5; 8 bases match TRBD1. From germline, CDR1 is LNHDA and CDR2 SQIVND (reference sequence). V dropped 1 base and J dropped 5; count of bases not matched to a gene: 4. This CDR3 has 15 residues. This CDR3 reads CASSIGQGAHQPQHF. CDR3 sequence (DNA): TGTGCCAGTAGTATAGGGCAGGGGGCGCATCAGCCCCAGCATTTT.

This sequence joins TRBV3-1 (or the pseudogene TRBV3-2) and TRBJ2-7; D is uncertain. Trimming cost V 0 bases and J 0 bases, with 18 bases left between them. The germline V gene encodes CDR1 LGHDT and CDR2 YNNKEL (reference sequence). This CDR3 spans 18 amino acids. The CDR3 DNA follows: TGTGCCAGCAGCCAAGATTACAGTAAAGAAACCAGCTCCTACGAGCAGTACGTC. Its protein is CASSQDYSKETSSYEQYV.

The chain recombines TRBV28 with TRBJ2-3, with D perhaps TRBD2 (5 bases). V was clipped by 6 bases and J by 1 base, with 11 bases between them. CDR1 is MDHEN, CDR2 SYDVKM, per germline. The CDR3 is made up of 14 amino acids. The CDR3 coding sequence is TGTGCCAGCAGCCTGATCGGGGGCACAGATACGCAGTATTTT. This gives the protein CASSLIGGTDTQYF.